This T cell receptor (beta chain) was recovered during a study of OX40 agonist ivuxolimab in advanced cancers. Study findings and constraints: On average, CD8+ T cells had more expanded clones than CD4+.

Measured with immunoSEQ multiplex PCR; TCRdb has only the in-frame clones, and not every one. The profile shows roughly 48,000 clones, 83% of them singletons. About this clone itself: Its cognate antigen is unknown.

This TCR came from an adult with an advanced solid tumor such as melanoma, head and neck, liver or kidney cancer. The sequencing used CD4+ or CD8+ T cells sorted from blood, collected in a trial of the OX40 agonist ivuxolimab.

CDR3 nucleotides: TGTGCCAGCAGCCGGTTCACAGGGGAAGAGACCCAGTACTTC. Translated, it gives CASSRFTGEETQYF. V gene TRBV5-4 combines with J gene TRBJ2-5, with 7 bases identical to TRBD1. The J segment lost 3 bases and the V segment lost 4 bases, leaving 6 bases of the junction unmatched. In germline, CDR1 is SGHNT, CDR2 YYREEE (reference sequence). The length of the CDR3 is 14 residues.